The 18 T cell receptor beta chains below all came from one sample that was sequenced in a study of TIL therapy for anti-PD-1-resistant metastatic lung cancer. Time point meaning: pre-treatment sample, taken before nivolumab and TIL therapy. Tumor tissue came from excised metastases, mostly pleural nodules or supraclavicular lymph nodes. Sequencing used immunoSEQ v3. The method was immunoSEQ multiplex PCR; TCRdb's version includes in-frame clones alone and lacks a portion of them. Of approximately 24,000 clones listed, 55% to 80% are singletons. This specimen consisted of tumor tissue, obtained at baseline. The receptors here all came from a person aged 25-80 years with non-small cell lung cancer.

The rearrangement links TRBV6-1 to TRBJ1-4; no definite D call. V dropped 3 bases and J dropped 3 bases, with 11 bases sitting between them. This CDR3 has 15 amino acids. The germline V gene has CDR1 MNHNS and CDR2 SASEGT. CDR3 in amino acids: CASSEIGLANEKLFF. The CDR3 bases are TGTGCCAGCAGTGAGATCGGCTTGGCTAATGAAAAACTGTTTTTT.

This chain joins TRBV19 and TRBJ2-7, with D unclear. CDR1 and CDR2 (germline): LNHDA, SQIVND (reference sequence). CDR3 size: 13 residues. V shed 3 bases and J shed 4 bases, with 10 bases lying between them. DNA for the CDR3: TGTGCCAGTAGTATTACAAGCTTGTACGAGCAGTACTTC. It translates to CASSITSLYEQYF.

This chain uses TRBV10-2 with TRBJ2-7; D is uncertain. Germline assignment: CDR1 WSHSY and CDR2 SAAADI. CDR3 length equals 16 residues. The V end lost 2 bases, the J end lost 1 base, and 15 bases lay between the germline ends. CDR3 nucleotides: TGCGCCAGCAGTGAGCCAGGCAGGTCCTTTTCCTACGAGCAGTACTTC. It translates to CASSEPGRSFSYEQYF.

This chain joins TRBV11-3 and TRBJ2-5, with 7 bases matching TRBD1. This CDR3 region has 15 residues. With V trimmed by 1 base and J by 5 bases, 7 bases remained unmatched. Per the germline V gene, CDR1 is SGHNT and CDR2 is YENEEA. In DNA form, the CDR3 reads TGTGCCAGCAGCTTAGTTTTCCAGGGACAGGAGACCCAGTACTTC. This sequence encodes CASSLVFQGQETQYF.

The chain employs TRBV6-1 and TRBJ1-5; weak D call: TRBD1 (5 bases). Germline V lookup: CDR1 MNHNS, CDR2 SASEGT. The CDR3 has 13 residues. V lost 1 base, J lost 7 bases, and 8 bases lay in between. The DNA of the CDR3 is TGTGCCAGCAGTGAAGGGGGCTGGCAGCCCCAGCATTTT. It translates to CASSEGGWQPQHF.

This clone has just one count. This chain connects TRBV21-1 to TRBJ1-1; the table's D call, TRBD1, has no DNA check behind it. TRBV21-1 counts as a pseudogene. This CDR3 comprises 18 residues. The CDR3 region has the DNA TGTGCCAGCAGCTCCCAGGGCTTAGGGGGCGGAAGGAGAACTGAAGCTTTCTTT. Protein product: CASSSQGLGGGRRTEAFF.

The chain carries TRBV2 and TRBJ2-2; a possible D gene is TRBD2 (6 bases). The CDR3 length is 14 residues. Trimming took off 7 bases at V and 1 base at J, with 10 bases between the two ends. The germline gives CDR1 SNHLY, CDR2 FYNNEI. The CDR3 nucleotides are TGTGCCAGCAAAGCTAGCGAGAACACCGGGGAGCTGTTTTTT. Translation gives CASKASENTGELFF.

The chain joins TRBV9 to TRBJ2-7; maybe TRBD2 (6 bases). Germline V lookup: CDR1 SGDLS, CDR2 YYNGEE. The CDR3 is 16 residues long. Trimming removed 3 bases from V and 2 bases from J, with 18 bases in between. CDR3: CASSAGLGGATYEQYF. CDR3 coding DNA: TGTGCCAGCAGCGCCGGCTTGGGCGGGGCTACCTACGAGCAGTACTTC.

The rearrangement joins TRBV7-6 to TRBJ1-5; the D is unclear. The V gene's germline CDR1 is SGHVS and CDR2 FNYEAQ. V was shortened by 4 bases and J by 2 bases, with 6 bases between the two germline ends. The CDR3 runs 13 residues. As DNA, the CDR3 is TGTGCCAGCAGCTCGTCTGGCAATCAGCCCCAGCATTTT. Its protein is CASSSSGNQPQHF.

This clone was seen a handful of times. The rearrangement links TRBV23-1 to TRBJ1-2; D call uncertain. TRBV23-1 is treated as an ORF (open reading frame) with a function not yet certain. CDR3 length: 10 amino acids. Trimming took off 8 bases at V and 4 bases at J, with 5 bases between the two ends. CDR3 region: CASPRYGYTF. The CDR3 DNA reads as TGCGCCAGCCCCCGCTATGGCTACACCTTC.

CDR3 sequence: CASSLWDMGTEAFF. For the CDR3, the DNA is TGTGCCAGCAGCCTATGGGACATGGGCACTGAAGCTTTCTTT. V usage is TRBV5-5 and J usage is TRBJ1-1; TRBD1 might be the D (6 bases). V was cut by 4 bases and J by 4 bases, with 14 bases left in between. The CDR3 has 14 residues. Germline CDR1 is SGHKS and CDR2 is YYEKEE (reference sequence).

This rearrangement joins TRBV5-7 to TRBJ2-7; 7 bases agree with TRBD1. TRBV5-7 counts as an open reading frame of uncertain function. J lost 3 bases, V lost 4 bases, and 16 bases had no gene match. The CDR3 loop spans 17 amino acids. This CDR3 reads CASSPLYQWDSNYEQYF. In DNA form, the CDR3 reads TGTGCCAGCAGCCCACTCTATCAATGGGACAGCAACTACGAGCAGTACTTC.

V gene TRBV9 combines with J gene TRBJ2-1; D is ambiguous. This CDR3 is built from 16 residues. From germline, CDR1 is SGDLS and CDR2 YYNGEE. Between the trimmed V and J ends, which lost 0 bases and 0 bases, there was a span of 10 bases. CDR3 in amino acids: CASSVGSSSSYNEQFF. In DNA, the CDR3 is TGTGCCAGCAGCGTAGGGTCATCGAGCTCCTACAATGAGCAGTTCTTC.

The V gene is TRBV27, the J gene TRBJ2-7; 14 nucleotides line up with TRBD2. Germline V gene lookup returns CDR1 MNHEY and CDR2 SMNVEV (reference sequence). With 10 bases clipped from V and 3 bases from J, the junction kept 8 bases outside the gene matches. The CDR3 length is 15 residues. CDR3 coding DNA: TGTGCCACCGGACGGACTAGCGGGGGGATCTACGAGCAGTACTTC. Its translation is CATGRTSGGIYEQYF.

The chain joins TRBV6-1 to TRBJ1-5, with D unclear. Between the trimmed V and J ends, which lost 7 bases and 5 bases, there was a span of 12 bases. CDR3 length equals 13 residues. CDR1 is MNHNS and CDR2 is SASEGT in the germline V gene. This chain's CDR3 is CASNPPADQPQHF. As DNA, the CDR3 is TGTGCCAGCAATCCCCCGGCAGATCAGCCCCAGCATTTT.

The J gene is TRBJ1-2, the V gene TRBV4-2, with TRBD1 matching over 8 bases. Germline lookup yields CDR1 LGHNA and CDR2 YNFKEQ. This CDR3 is 16 amino acids long. The ends lost 1 base at V and 4 bases at J; junction bases unmatched: 8. CDR3 sequence (DNA): TGTGCCAGCAGCCAAGTTAGTACAGGGGGGACCTATGGCTACACCTTC. Translation: CASSQVSTGGTYGYTF.

The chain recombines TRBV2 with TRBJ1-5; D is perhaps TRBD1 (5 bases). Germline lookup yields CDR1 SNHLY and CDR2 FYNNEI. This CDR3 is 18 amino acids long. The germline V and J ends were trimmed by 8 bases and 1 base, with 24 bases remaining between them. The CDR3 bases are TGTGCCAGCTCGGTCCTCTCCTCCGCCCAGGGCAGCAATCAGCCCCAGCATTTT. Its translation: CASSVLSSAQGSNQPQHF.

This clone appeared once. This sequence joins TRBV10-2 and TRBJ2-7, with D perhaps matching TRBD2 (6 bases). In germline, CDR1 is WSHSY, CDR2 SAAADI. CDR3 length equals 15 residues. Trimming removed 6 bases at V and 3 bases at J, with 18 bases between. The DNA of the CDR3 is TGCGCCAGCAGGGAGGACTACTCGGACATCTACGAGCAGTACTTC. The encoded protein is CASREDYSDIYEQYF.